The 24 T cell receptor beta chains presented below share a single source sample, sequenced in a study of monozygotic twins with cystic fibrosis. Assay: immunoSEQ multiplex PCR; the TCRdb copy retains only in-frame clones and omits some. Found here are 34,000 or so clones, about 89% of them singletons; the top ten hold about 0.2%. Sample: blood. These TCRs come from a boy younger than 10 with cystic fibrosis.

The V and J genes are TRBV27 and TRBJ2-7; TRBD1 might be the D (6 bases). CDR1 MNHEY and CDR2 SMNVEV come from the germline V gene (reference sequence). Trimming removed 11 bases at V and 3 bases at J, with 11 bases between. The CDR3 totals 11 residues. CDR3 DNA sequence: TGTGCCTGCGGACAGATCTACGAGCAGTACTTC. It translates to CACGQIYEQYF.

This chain joins TRBV6-5 and TRBJ2-1, with D hard to call. V lost 5 bases to trimming and J lost 6 bases, with 14 bases between them. This CDR3 comprises 14 residues. CDR1 and CDR2 (germline): MNHEY, SVGAGI. CDR3 region: CASSPGDNPNEQFF. DNA for the CDR3: TGTGCCAGCAGTCCCGGCGACAACCCCAATGAGCAGTTCTTC.

This clone was detected only once. CDR3 nucleotides: TGTGCCAGCAGCTTACCGGGACACCCTTCCTACGAGCAGTACTTC. This gives the protein CASSLPGHPSYEQYF. The chain carries TRBV7-8 and TRBJ2-7; tentatively, D is TRBD1 (6 bases). The CDR3 totals 15 residues. V was cut by 2 bases and J by 1 base, with 12 bases left in between. Per the germline V gene, CDR1 is SGHVS and CDR2 is FQNEAQ.

This chain joins TRBV19 and TRBJ1-1; TRBD1 matches at 9 bases. Germline loops: CDR1 LNHDA, CDR2 SQIVND (reference sequence). Trimming took 5 bases from V and 1 from J; bases not matched to a gene: 2. The CDR3 is 14 residues long. The CDR3 loop reads CASSGQGRNTEAFF. The CDR3 DNA follows: TGTGCCAGTAGTGGACAGGGGAGGAACACTGAAGCTTTCTTT.

This clone was counted a single time. The rearrangement links TRBV9 to TRBJ2-5, with D perhaps matching TRBD2 (6 bases). The CDR3 has 15 residues. CDR1 and CDR2 (germline): SGDLS, YYNGEE. Trimming left V 4 bases short and J 0 bases short, with 13 bases between. In nucleotides, the CDR3 is TGTGCCAGCAGCCCAACTAGCTCGTACCAAGAGACCCAGTACTTC. Translating gives CASSPTSSYQETQYF.

The rearrangement links TRBV5-1 to TRBJ2-7, with D tentatively TRBD1 (5 bases). This CDR3 is built from 13 residues. V lost 4 bases, J lost 2 bases, and 10 bases lay in between. Germline assignment: CDR1 SGHRS and CDR2 YFSETQ. In nucleotides, the CDR3 is TGCGCCAGCAGCCCGGACATGCCCTACGAGCAGTACTTC. Translated, it gives CASSPDMPYEQYF.

The rearrangement links TRBV19 to TRBJ2-5; D call uncertain. In germline, CDR1 is LNHDA, CDR2 SQIVND (reference sequence). CDR3 length: 16 amino acids. The V gene lost 3 bases and the J gene lost 2 bases, with 16 bases spanning the gap. Here the CDR3 reads CASSISHQNRQETQYF. In DNA form, the CDR3 reads TGTGCCAGTAGTATCTCCCACCAGAATAGACAAGAGACCCAGTACTTC. The variable domain in full, completed from reference TRBV19 and TRBJ2-5, reads DGGITQSPKYLFRKEGQNVTLSCEQNLNHDAMYWYRQDPGQGLRLIYYSQIVNDFQKGDIAEGYSVSREKKESFPLTVTSAQKNPTAFYLCASSISHQNRQETQYFGPGTRLLVL.

V gene TRBV29-1 combines with J gene TRBJ1-1; D might be TRBD1 (5 bases). The V gene's germline CDR1 is SQVTM and CDR2 ANQGSEA. The CDR3 totals 17 residues. V was clipped by 2 bases and J by 2 bases, with 21 bases between them. In DNA, the CDR3 is TGCAGCGTTGAAAATAGGGGTATTTCGACCCAAAACACTGAAGCTTTCTTT. Residues: CSVENRGISTQNTEAFF.

The chain uses TRBV2 and TRBJ1-2; maybe TRBD1 (5 bases). CDR3 length: 14 amino acids. Germline V gene data show CDR1 as SNHLY and CDR2 as FYNNEI. Trimming took off 6 bases at V and 2 bases at J, with 13 bases between the two ends. This CDR3 is CASRAGGINYGYTF. In DNA, the CDR3 is TGTGCCAGCAGGGCCGGGGGGATCAACTATGGCTACACCTTC.

The chain has TRBV5-6 and TRBJ1-5; D might be TRBD1 (6 bases). Trimming took 6 bases from V and 4 from J, leaving 8 bases between them. The CDR3 loop spans 12 amino acids. In germline, CDR1 is SGHDT, CDR2 YYEEEE. The CDR3 sequence is CASNRGNQPQHF. The DNA for the CDR3 is TGTGCCAGCAATAGGGGGAATCAGCCCCAGCATTTT.

The chain carries TRBV9 and TRBJ1-3; no firm D call. This CDR3 is 14 amino acids long. V was shortened by 3 bases and J by 0 bases, with 7 bases between the two germline ends. Looked up from germline, CDR1 is SGDLS and CDR2 is YYNGEE. The CDR3 DNA reads TGTGCCAGCAGCGGGTTGAGCTCTGGAAACACCATATATTTT. Encoded protein: CASSGLSSGNTIYF.

The CDR3 reads CASSQEIWTGGYGYTF. CDR3 sequence (DNA): TGTGCCAGCAGCCAAGAAATCTGGACAGGAGGGTATGGCTACACCTTC. The rearrangement joins TRBV4-2 to TRBJ1-2; 7 positions match TRBD1. The CDR3 extends over 16 amino acids. The germline CDR1 and CDR2 sequences are LGHNA and YNFKEQ. The trim removed 0 bases at V and 5 bases at J, leaving 9 bases unmatched.

This chain uses TRBV9 with TRBJ1-2, with TRBD1 as a possible D gene (6 bases). V was trimmed by 0 bases and J by 2 bases, leaving 14 bases between them. Germline-derived CDR1 and CDR2 are SGDLS and YYNGEE. This CDR3 is 16 amino acids long. The CDR3, as DNA: TGTGCCAGCAGCGTAGATTTGGGGGGGCGAAACTATGGCTACACCTTC. Residues: CASSVDLGGRNYGYTF. Together with reference TRBV9 and TRBJ1-2, the CDR3 gives the full variable domain: DSGVTQTPKHLITATGQRVTLRCSPRSGDLSVYWYQQSLDQGLQFLIQYYNGEERAKGNILERFSAQQFPDLHSELNLSSLELGDSALYFCASSVDLGGRNYGYTFGSGTRLTVV.

The chain joins TRBV27 to TRBJ2-1; 8 positions agree with TRBD1. The CDR3 runs 14 residues. The germline gives CDR1 MNHEY, CDR2 SMNVEV (reference sequence). With 5 bases clipped from V and 4 bases from J, the junction kept 4 bases outside the gene matches. The CDR3 nucleotides read TGTGCCAGCAGTGGACAGGGCGGATACAATGAGCAGTTCTTC. Its protein is CASSGQGGYNEQFF.

The chain uses TRBV12-5 and TRBJ2-5; TRBD1 matches 7 bases. The CDR3 has 14 residues. The V gene end was trimmed by 3 bases and the J gene end by 4 bases; junction bases not matched to a gene: 5. Germline-derived CDR1 and CDR2 are LGHNT and FRNRAP. CDR3 nucleotides: TGTGCTAGTGGTTTAGGGCAGGGGGTAGAGACCCAGTACTTC. It is translated as CASGLGQGVETQYF.

This clone was recorded only once. The CDR3: CAISDPSTSGGADNEQFF. CDR3 DNA sequence: TGTGCCATCAGTGATCCCTCGACTAGCGGGGGGGCTGACAATGAGCAGTTCTTC. The chain links TRBV10-3 to TRBJ2-1; 14 positions match TRBD2. V was pared by 3 bases and J by 5 bases, with 9 bases of the junction left unmatched. This CDR3 contains 18 residues. Germline CDR1 is ENHRY and CDR2 is SYGVKD.

This chain links TRBV29-1 with TRBJ1-2; a possible D gene is TRBD1 (6 bases). The CDR3 consists of 14 residues. Trimming pared 3 bases from V and 6 bases from J, leaving 17 bases between. Germline CDR1 and CDR2: SQVTM and ANQGSEA. CDR3 bases: TGCAGCGTTGAGGTGGGGGCCCGTTTAGATGGCTACACCTTC. This gives the protein CSVEVGARLDGYTF.

The CDR3 sequence: CASRGVGGAQYF. In DNA form, the CDR3 reads TGTGCCAGCAGAGGGGTAGGCGGGGCGCAGTATTTT. This chain links TRBV9 with TRBJ2-3, with D tentatively TRBD2 (6 bases). This CDR3 has 12 amino acids. Per germline, CDR1 SGDLS and CDR2 YYNGEE. Trimming shortened V by 5 bases and J by 10 bases, and 14 bases separated the two germline ends.

The chain joins TRBV6-5 to TRBJ1-6, with no clear D. Trimming cost V 2 bases and J 3 bases, with 8 bases left between them. Germline CDR1 is MNHEY and CDR2 is SVGAGI. This CDR3 spans 15 amino acids. The CDR3 here is CASSYSGDYNSPLHF. The DNA for the CDR3 is TGTGCCAGCAGTTACAGCGGGGACTATAATTCACCCCTCCACTTT.

This chain links TRBV7-2 with TRBJ2-7, with D unclear. V lost 0 bases and J 2 bases, leaving 11 bases between the germline ends. This CDR3 spans 15 amino acids. CDR1 is SGHTA, CDR2 FQGNSA, per germline. The CDR3 protein is CASSLAVQGTYEQYF. CDR3 in DNA: TGTGCCAGCAGCTTAGCGGTACAAGGAACCTACGAGCAGTACTTC.

CDR3 sequence reads: CASSLTSGQQETQYF. CDR3 coding DNA: TGTGCCAGCAGCTTAACTAGTGGACAGCAAGAGACCCAGTACTTC. This sequence joins TRBV7-8 and TRBJ2-5; maybe TRBD1 (6 bases). V gave up 2 bases and J gave up 2 bases, with 12 bases separating them. The CDR3 runs 15 residues. Germline values: CDR1 SGHVS, CDR2 FQNEAQ.

The gene calls are TRBV13 and TRBJ2-7; tentatively, D is TRBD1 (6 bases). Trimming removed 5 bases from V and 4 bases from J, with 15 bases in between. CDR3 length equals 14 residues. Germline V gene data show CDR1 as PRHDT and CDR2 as FYEKMQ (reference sequence). The CDR3 DNA reads TGTGCCAGCAGCCCGTACGGACAGCCTTACGAGCAGTACTTC. Its protein is CASSPYGQPYEQYF.

The chain joins TRBV7-2 to TRBJ2-7; D possibly corresponds to TRBD2 (5 bases). There are 15 residues in the CDR3. In germline, CDR1 is SGHTA, CDR2 FQGNSA. V was clipped by 4 bases and J by 3 bases, with 16 bases between them. CDR3 bases: TGTGCCAGCAGCTCGACTACGGACGTAGGCTACGAGCAGTACTTC. Encoded protein: CASSSTTDVGYEQYF.

The chain has TRBV27 and TRBJ1-1, with D perhaps matching TRBD1 (5 bases). Looked up from germline, CDR1 is MNHEY and CDR2 is SMNVEV (reference sequence). The V end was cut by 0 bases, the J end by 5 bases, with 13 bases between. This CDR3 is built from 15 residues. CDR3 sequence: CASSLSGLLVTEAFF. CDR3 coding DNA: TGTGCCAGCAGTTTATCGGGGCTGCTGGTTACTGAAGCTTTCTTT.